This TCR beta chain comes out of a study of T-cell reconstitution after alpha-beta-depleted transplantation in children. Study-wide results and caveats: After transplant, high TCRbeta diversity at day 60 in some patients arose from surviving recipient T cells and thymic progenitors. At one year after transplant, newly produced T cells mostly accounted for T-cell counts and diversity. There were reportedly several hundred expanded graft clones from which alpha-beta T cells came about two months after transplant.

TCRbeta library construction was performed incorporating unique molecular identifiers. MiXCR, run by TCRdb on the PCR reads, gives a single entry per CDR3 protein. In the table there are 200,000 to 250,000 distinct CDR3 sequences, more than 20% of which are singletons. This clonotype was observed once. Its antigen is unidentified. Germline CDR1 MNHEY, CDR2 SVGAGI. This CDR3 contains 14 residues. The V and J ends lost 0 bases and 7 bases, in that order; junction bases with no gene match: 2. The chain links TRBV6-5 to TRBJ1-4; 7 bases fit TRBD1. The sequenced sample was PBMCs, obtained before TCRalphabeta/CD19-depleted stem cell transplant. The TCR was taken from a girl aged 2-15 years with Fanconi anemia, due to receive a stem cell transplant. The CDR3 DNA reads TGTGCCAGCAGTTACTCGAGGGGGCGTGAAAAACTGTTTTTT. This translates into CASSYSRGREKLFF.